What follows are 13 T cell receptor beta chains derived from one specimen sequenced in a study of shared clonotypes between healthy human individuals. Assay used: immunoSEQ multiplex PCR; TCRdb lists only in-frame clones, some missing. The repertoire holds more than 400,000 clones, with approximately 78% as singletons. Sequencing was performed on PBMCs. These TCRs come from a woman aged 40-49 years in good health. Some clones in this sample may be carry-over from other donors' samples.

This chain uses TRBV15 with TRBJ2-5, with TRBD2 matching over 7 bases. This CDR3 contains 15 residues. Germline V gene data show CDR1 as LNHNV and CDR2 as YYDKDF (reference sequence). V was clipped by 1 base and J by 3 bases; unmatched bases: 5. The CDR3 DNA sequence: TGTGCCACCAGCAGAGGGGGGGGGAGTGAAGAGACCCAGTACTTC. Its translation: CATSRGGGSEETQYF.

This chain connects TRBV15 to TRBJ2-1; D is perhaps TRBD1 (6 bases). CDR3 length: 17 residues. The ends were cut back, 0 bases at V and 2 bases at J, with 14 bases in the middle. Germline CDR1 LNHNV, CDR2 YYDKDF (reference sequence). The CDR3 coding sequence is TGTGCCACCAGCAGAGATCTTCCCAGGGGAACCTACAATGAGCAGTTCTTC. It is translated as CATSRDLPRGTYNEQFF.

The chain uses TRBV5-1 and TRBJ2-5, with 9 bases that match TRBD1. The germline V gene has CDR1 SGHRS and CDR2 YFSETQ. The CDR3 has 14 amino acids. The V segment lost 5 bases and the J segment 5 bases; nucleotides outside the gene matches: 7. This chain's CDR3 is CASRSQGAGETQYF. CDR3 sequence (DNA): TGCGCCAGCAGGTCACAGGGGGCTGGGGAGACCCAGTACTTC.

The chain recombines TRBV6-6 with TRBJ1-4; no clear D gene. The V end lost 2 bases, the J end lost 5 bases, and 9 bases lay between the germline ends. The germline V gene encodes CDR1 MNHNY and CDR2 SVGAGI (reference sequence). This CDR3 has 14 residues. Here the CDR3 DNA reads TGTGCCAGCAGTTACGCGGACGGGAATGAAAAACTGTTTTTT. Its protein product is CASSYADGNEKLFF.

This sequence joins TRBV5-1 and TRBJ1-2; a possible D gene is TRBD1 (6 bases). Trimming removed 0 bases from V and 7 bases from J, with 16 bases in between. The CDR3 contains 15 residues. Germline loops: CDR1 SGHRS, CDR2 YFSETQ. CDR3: CASSLGQGFNGGYTF. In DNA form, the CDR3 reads TGCGCCAGCAGCTTGGGCCAGGGGTTCAATGGTGGCTACACCTTC.

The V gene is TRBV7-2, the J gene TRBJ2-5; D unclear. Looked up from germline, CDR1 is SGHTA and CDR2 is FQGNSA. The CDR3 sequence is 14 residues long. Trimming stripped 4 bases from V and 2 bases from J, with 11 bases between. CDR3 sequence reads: CASSSMTTQETQYF. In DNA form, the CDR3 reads TGTGCCAGCAGCTCCATGACCACACAAGAGACCCAGTACTTC.

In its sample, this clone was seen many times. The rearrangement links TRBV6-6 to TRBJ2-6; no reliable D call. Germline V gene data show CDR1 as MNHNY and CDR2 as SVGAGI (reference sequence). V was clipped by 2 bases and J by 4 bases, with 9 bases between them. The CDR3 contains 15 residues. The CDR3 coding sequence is TGTGCCAGCAGTTACACAAGTGCCGGGGCCAACGTCCTGACTTTC. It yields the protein CASSYTSAGANVLTF.

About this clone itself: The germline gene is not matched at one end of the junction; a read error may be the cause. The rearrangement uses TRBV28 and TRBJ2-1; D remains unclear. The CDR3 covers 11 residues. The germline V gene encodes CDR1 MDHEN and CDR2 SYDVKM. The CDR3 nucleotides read TGTGCCATCAGTAGTTTCTATGAGCAGTTCTTC. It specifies CAISSFYEQFF.

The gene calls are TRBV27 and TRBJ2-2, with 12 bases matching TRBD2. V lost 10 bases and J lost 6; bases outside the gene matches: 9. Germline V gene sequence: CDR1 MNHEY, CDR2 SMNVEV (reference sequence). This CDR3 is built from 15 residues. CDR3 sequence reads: CATTLAGGFAGELFF. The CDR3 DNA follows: TGTGCCACCACACTAGCGGGGGGTTTCGCCGGGGAGCTGTTTTTT.

The CDR3 spells CASSPGLARHSYEQYF. The DNA for the CDR3 is TGTGCCAGCAGCCCTGGACTAGCGAGGCACTCCTACGAGCAGTACTTC. This chain uses TRBV7-2 with TRBJ2-7; 9 bases fit TRBD2. The CDR3 sequence is 16 residues long. Germline loops: CDR1 SGHTA, CDR2 FQGNSA. The junction had 8 bases not matched to a gene; V was cut back by 5 bases and J by 0 bases.

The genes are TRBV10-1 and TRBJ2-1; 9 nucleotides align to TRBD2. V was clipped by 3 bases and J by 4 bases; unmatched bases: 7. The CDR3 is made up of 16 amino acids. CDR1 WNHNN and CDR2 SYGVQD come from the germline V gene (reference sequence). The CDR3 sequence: CASSDAASGGYNEQFF. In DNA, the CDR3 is TGCGCCAGCAGTGATGCTGCCAGCGGGGGGTACAATGAGCAGTTCTTC.

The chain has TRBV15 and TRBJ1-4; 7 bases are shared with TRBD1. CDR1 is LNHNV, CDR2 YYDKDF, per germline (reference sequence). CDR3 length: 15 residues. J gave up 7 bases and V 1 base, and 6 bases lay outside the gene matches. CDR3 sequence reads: CATSRVGGQTEKLFF. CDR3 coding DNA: TGTGCCACCAGCAGAGTAGGGGGCCAGACTGAAAAACTGTTTTTT.

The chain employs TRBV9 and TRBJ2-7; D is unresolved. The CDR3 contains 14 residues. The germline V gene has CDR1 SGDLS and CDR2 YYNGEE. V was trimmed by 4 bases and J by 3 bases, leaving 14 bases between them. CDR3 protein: CASSPQAPGYEQYF. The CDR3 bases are TGTGCCAGCAGCCCCCAGGCACCAGGCTACGAGCAGTACTTC.